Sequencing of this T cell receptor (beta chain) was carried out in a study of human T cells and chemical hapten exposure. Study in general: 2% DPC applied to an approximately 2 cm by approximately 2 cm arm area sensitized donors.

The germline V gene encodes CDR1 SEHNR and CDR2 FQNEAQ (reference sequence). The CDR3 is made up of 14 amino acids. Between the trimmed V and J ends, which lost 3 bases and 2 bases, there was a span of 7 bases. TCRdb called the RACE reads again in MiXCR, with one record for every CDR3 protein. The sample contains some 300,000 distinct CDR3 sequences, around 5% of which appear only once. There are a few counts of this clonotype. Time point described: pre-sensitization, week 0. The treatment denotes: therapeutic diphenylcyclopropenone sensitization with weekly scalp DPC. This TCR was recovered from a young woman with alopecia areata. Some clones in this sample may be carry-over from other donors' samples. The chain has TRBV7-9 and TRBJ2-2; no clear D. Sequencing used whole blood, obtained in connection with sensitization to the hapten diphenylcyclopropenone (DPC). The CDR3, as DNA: TGTGCCAGCAGCTTCACAGCCAACACCGGGGAGCTGTTTTTT. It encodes CASSFTANTGELFF.